These 8 T cell receptor beta chains originate from one sample sequenced in a study of CD8+ T cells in alopecia areata. The treatment here: oral pan-JAK inhibitor, 5-10 mg twice daily. Following RNA extraction, reverse transcription yielded cDNA that acted as the sequencing template. Method: immunoSEQ multiplex PCR; TCRdb's copy keeps in-frame clones and lacks some. Of 110,000 or so clones in the sample, around three fifths were seen once. Material: CD4+ T cells sorted from blood, obtained at week 24, from a patient treated with tofacitinib. Receptors were obtained from a human donor with alopecia areata.

This clone was seen more than once but under ten times. The rearrangement uses TRBV27 and TRBJ1-5; 9 nucleotides agree with TRBD1. The V gene end was trimmed by 5 bases and the J gene end by 5 bases; junction bases not matched to a gene: 4. The CDR3 loop spans 14 amino acids. Per germline, CDR1 MNHEY and CDR2 SMNVEV (reference sequence). The CDR3 here is CASSPGQGHQPQHF. In nucleotides, the CDR3 is TGTGCCAGCAGTCCCGGACAGGGGCATCAGCCCCAGCATTTT.

This chain uses TRBV11-2 with TRBJ2-5; D unresolved. The CDR3 has 14 residues. Trimming removed 1 base at V and 2 bases at J, with 8 bases between. Looked up from germline, CDR1 is SGHAT and CDR2 is FQNNGV. The CDR3 loop is CASSLGLMQETQYF. CDR3 in DNA: TGTGCCAGCAGCTTAGGTCTTATGCAAGAGACCCAGTACTTC.

This clone has a handful of counts. The V gene is TRBV9, the J gene TRBJ1-1; no clear D. The CDR3 is 15 residues long. The germline V gene encodes CDR1 SGDLS and CDR2 YYNGEE. Between the trimmed V and J ends, which lost 0 bases and 5 bases, there was a span of 14 bases. CDR3 in amino acids: CASSVDLGFDTEAFF. The CDR3 DNA reads TGTGCCAGCAGCGTAGATCTGGGGTTTGATACTGAAGCTTTCTTT.

The chain has TRBV10-3 and TRBJ1-2; D not certain. CDR3 length: 12 amino acids. Trimming pared 2 bases from V and 4 bases from J, leaving 5 bases between. CDR1 and CDR2 from the germline V gene are ENHRY and SYGVKD. In DNA, the CDR3 is TGTGCCATCAGTGAGAACGGCTATGGCTACACCTTC. Encoded protein: CAISENGYGYTF.

This chain joins TRBV27 and TRBJ1-6, with 7 bases aligning to TRBD1. The J segment lost 10 bases and the V segment lost 2 bases, leaving 8 bases of the junction unmatched. CDR3 length: 15 residues. CDR1 is MNHEY and CDR2 is SMNVEV in the germline V gene (reference sequence). The CDR3 DNA follows: TGTGCCAGCAGTTTACTCTTTGGGACAGTCTCACCCCTCCACTTT. Its protein is CASSLLFGTVSPLHF.

The rearrangement uses TRBV13 and TRBJ1-1; D call uncertain. The V gene's germline CDR1 is PRHDT and CDR2 FYEKMQ (reference sequence). The CDR3 covers 14 residues. The V end lost 1 base, the J end lost 5 bases, and 11 bases lay between the germline ends. CDR3 DNA sequence: TGTGCCAGCAGCTTAGTTCTTGAGAGAACTGAAGCTTTCTTT. This codes for CASSLVLERTEAFF. The full variable domain, its missing parts supplied by reference TRBV13 and TRBJ1-1, is AAGVIQSPRHLIKEKRETATLKCYPIPRHDTVYWYQQGPGQDPQFLISFYEKMQSDKGSIPDRFSAQQFSDYHSELNMSSLELGDSALYFCASSLVLERTEAFFGQGTRLTVV.

The chain uses TRBV30 and TRBJ2-2; no firm D call. Germline assignment: CDR1 GTSNPN and CDR2 SVGIG (reference sequence). Trimming took off 2 bases at V and 0 bases at J, with 10 bases between the two ends. The CDR3 covers 15 residues. The CDR3 bases are TGTGCCTGGAGTTATGGTGAATCGAACACCGGGGAGCTGTTTTTT. This sequence encodes CAWSYGESNTGELFF. The whole variable domain, filled in from reference TRBV30 and TRBJ2-2, reads SQTIHQWPATLVQPVGSPLSLECTVEGTSNPNLYWYRQAAGRGLQLLFYSVGIGQISSEVPQNLSASRPQDRQFILSSKKLLLSDSGFYLCAWSYGESNTGELFFGEGSRLTVL.

V usage is TRBV7-8 and J usage is TRBJ2-6, with D unresolved. V lost 1 base to trimming and J lost 3 bases, with 7 bases between them. Looked up from germline, CDR1 is SGHVS and CDR2 is FQNEAQ. The CDR3 runs 15 residues. The CDR3 spells CASSLVGRGANVLTF. The CDR3 nucleotides read TGTGCCAGCAGCTTAGTAGGCCGTGGGGCCAACGTCCTGACTTTC. The whole variable domain, remainder taken from reference TRBV7-8 and TRBJ2-6, is GAGVSQSPRYKVAKRGQDVALRCDPISGHVSLFWYQQALGQGPEFLTYFQNEAQLDKSGLPSDRFFAERPEGSVSTLKIQRTQQEDSAVYLCASSLVGRGANVLTFGAGSRLTVL.